This is a list of T cell receptor beta chains from one sample in a study of cytomegalovirus exposure and HLA in healthy donors. Profiling relied on immunoSEQ multiplex PCR, and the TCRdb table lists in-frame clones only, not all of them. The repertoire table contains about 140,000 clones. Sequencing input: PBMCs. The receptors originated from a male donor in good health and CMV-seronegative. The CDR3 runs from the conserved cysteine through the conserved F or W. The order of the fields is V gene, D gene, J gene, CDR3 protein, CDR3 DNA. D genes are given only for firm matches.

V gene: TRBV19
D gene: NA
J gene: TRBJ2-1
CDR3 protein: CASRVEGSPYNEQFF
CDR3 DNA: TGTGCCAGTAGGGTCGAGGGTTCCCCCTACAATGAGCAGTTCTTC

V gene: TRBV30
D gene: TRBD1
J gene: TRBJ2-7
CDR3 protein: CAWSKTTGYYEQYF
CDR3 DNA: TGTGCCTGGTCTAAGACGACAGGGTACTACGAGCAGTACTTC

V gene: TRBV5-1
D gene: TRBD2
J gene: TRBJ2-3
CDR3 protein: CASSLAASGRPDTQYF
CDR3 DNA: TGCGCCAGCAGCTTGGCCGCTAGCGGGAGACCAGATACGCAGTATTTT

V gene: TRBV5-1
D gene: TRBD1
J gene: TRBJ2-6
CDR3 protein: CATGTGGTSGANVLTF
CDR3 DNA: TGCGCCACCGGGACAGGGGGCACTTCCGGGGCCAACGTCCTGACTTTC

V gene: TRBV9
D gene: TRBD2
J gene: TRBJ2-3
CDR3 protein: CASSVVAGVGTDTQYF
CDR3 DNA: TGTGCCAGCAGCGTAGTAGCGGGAGTAGGGACAGATACGCAGTATTTT

V gene: TRBV4-3
D gene: NA
J gene: TRBJ1-1
CDR3 protein: CASSQGGRGVEAFF
CDR3 DNA: TGCGCCAGCAGCCAAGGGGGCAGGGGTGTTGAAGCTTTCTTT

V gene: TRBV27
D gene: TRBD1
J gene: TRBJ1-1
CDR3 protein: CASSPQGQGFGEAFF
CDR3 DNA: TGTGCCAGCAGCCCCCAGGGACAGGGGTTCGGTGAAGCTTTCTTT

V gene: TRBV4-3
D gene: TRBD1
J gene: TRBJ1-4
CDR3 protein: CASSLGGQVDEKLFF
CDR3 DNA: TGCGCCAGCTCACTCGGGGGACAGGTAGACGAAAAACTGTTTTTT

V gene: TRBV29-1
D gene: NA
J gene: TRBJ1-1
CDR3 protein: CSVEAAGYTEAFF
CDR3 DNA: TGCAGCGTTGAAGCTGCGGGGTACACTGAAGCTTTCTTT

V gene: TRBV30
D gene: TRBD1
J gene: TRBJ1-5
CDR3 protein: CAWTGGSNQPQHF
CDR3 DNA: TGTGCCTGGACAGGGGGCTCGAATCAGCCCCAGCATTTT

V gene: TRBV30
D gene: NA
J gene: TRBJ1-4
CDR3 protein: CAWTRDRGEKLFF
CDR3 DNA: TGTGCCTGGACTCGGGACCGGGGGGAGAAACTGTTTTTT

V gene: TRBV18
D gene: TRBD2
J gene: TRBJ2-3
CDR3 protein: CASSPSTSGDTQYF
CDR3 DNA: TGTGCCAGCTCACCTTCGACTAGCGGAGATACGCAGTATTTT

V gene: TRBV7-9
D gene: NA
J gene: TRBJ2-5
CDR3 protein: CASSTPVGTQYF
CDR3 DNA: TGTGCCAGCAGCACCCCCGTCGGGACCCAGTACTTC

V gene: TRBV6-1
D gene: TRBD2
J gene: TRBJ2-1
CDR3 protein: CASSEGGGSSYNEQFF
CDR3 DNA: TGTGCCAGCAGTGAAGGCGGGGGAAGCTCCTACAATGAGCAGTTCTTC

V gene: TRBV10-2
D gene: NA
J gene: TRBJ1-2
CDR3 protein: CASSEWRVYGYTF
CDR3 DNA: TGCGCCAGCAGTGAGTGGAGAGTCTATGGCTACACCTTC

V gene: TRBV5-1
D gene: NA
J gene: TRBJ1-1
CDR3 protein: CASSLRITGDTEAFF
CDR3 DNA: TGCGCCAGCAGCTTGCGTATTACGGGTGACACTGAAGCTTTCTTT

V gene: TRBV7-6
D gene: TRBD1
J gene: TRBJ2-7
CDR3 protein: CASSPGQGAYEQYF
CDR3 DNA: TGTGCCAGCAGCCCGGGACAGGGAGCCTACGAGCAGTACTTC

V gene: TRBV27
D gene: NA
J gene: TRBJ2-7
CDR3 protein: CASSLTGGVLGEQYF
CDR3 DNA: TGTGCCAGCAGCCTGACCGGCGGTGTTTTGGGTGAGCAGTACTTC

V gene: TRBV5-1
D gene: TRBD1
J gene: TRBJ2-5
CDR3 protein: CASSLGTAQETQYF
CDR3 DNA: TGCGCCAGCAGCCTAGGGACAGCACAAGAGACCCAGTACTTC

V gene: TRBV4-3
D gene: TRBD1
J gene: TRBJ1-5
CDR3 protein: CASSQDPTGTGWNQPQHF
CDR3 DNA: TGCGCCAGCAGCCAAGACCCCACCGGGACAGGGTGGAATCAGCCCCAGCATTTT

V gene: TRBV7-2
D gene: NA
J gene: TRBJ1-5
CDR3 protein: CASSLRQSNQPQHF
CDR3 DNA: TGTGCCAGCAGCCTACGACAGAGCAATCAGCCCCAGCATTTT

V gene: TRBV19
D gene: TRBD1
J gene: TRBJ2-1
CDR3 protein: CASSTGGHEQFF
CDR3 DNA: TGTGCCAGTAGTACAGGGGGCCATGAGCAGTTCTTC

V gene: TRBV6-5
D gene: NA
J gene: TRBJ1-1
CDR3 protein: CASSPRVNTEAFF
CDR3 DNA: TGTGCCAGCAGTCCCAGGGTGAACACTGAAGCTTTCTTT

V gene: TRBV9
D gene: NA
J gene: TRBJ1-2
CDR3 protein: CASSPGVGVYGYTF
CDR3 DNA: TGTGCCAGCAGCCCCGGGGTGGGTGTATATGGCTACACCTTC

V gene: TRBV7-6
D gene: TRBD1
J gene: TRBJ2-7
CDR3 protein: CASSRPGQGAYEQYF
CDR3 DNA: TGTGCCAGCAGCCGACCGGGACAGGGGGCCTACGAGCAGTACTTC

V gene: TRBV28
D gene: NA
J gene: TRBJ1-6
CDR3 protein: CASSLARGRNSPLHF
CDR3 DNA: TGTGCCAGCAGTTTAGCCAGGGGAAGGAATTCACCCCTCCACTTT

V gene: TRBV18
D gene: NA
J gene: TRBJ1-2
CDR3 protein: CASSPQGKPNYGYTF
CDR3 DNA: TGTGCCAGCTCACCCCAGGGAAAACCTAACTATGGCTACACCTTC

V gene: TRBV6-5
D gene: NA
J gene: TRBJ1-2
CDR3 protein: CASIDSSGLSYTF
CDR3 DNA: TGTGCCAGCATAGACAGCTCAGGGTTAAGCTACACCTTC

V gene: TRBV7-9
D gene: NA
J gene: TRBJ2-1
CDR3 protein: CASSLTAGSDEQFF
CDR3 DNA: TGTGCCAGCAGCTTAACGGCGGGGAGTGATGAGCAGTTCTTC

V gene: TRBV9
D gene: TRBD1
J gene: TRBJ1-2
CDR3 protein: CASSVGDRGRKGYTF
CDR3 DNA: TGTGCCAGCAGCGTAGGGGACAGGGGACGAAAGGGCTACACCTTC

V gene: TRBV19
D gene: NA
J gene: TRBJ2-1
CDR3 protein: CASSRDSLVNEQFF
CDR3 DNA: TGTGCCAGTAGTAGAGACAGCCTAGTGAATGAGCAGTTCTTC

V gene: TRBV5-1
D gene: NA
J gene: TRBJ2-5
CDR3 protein: CASSLAREKYQETQYF
CDR3 DNA: TGCGCCAGCAGCTTGGCCCGGGAGAAGTACCAAGAGACCCAGTACTTC

V gene: TRBV28
D gene: TRBD1
J gene: TRBJ1-5
CDR3 protein: CASSFGTGGRRPQHF
CDR3 DNA: TGTGCCAGCAGTTTTGGGACAGGGGGACGTCGGCCCCAGCATTTT

V gene: TRBV9
D gene: NA
J gene: TRBJ1-1
CDR3 protein: CASSVDRTVNTEAFF
CDR3 DNA: TGTGCCAGCAGCGTAGATCGGACAGTTAACACTGAAGCTTTCTTT

V gene: TRBV5-6
D gene: TRBD2
J gene: TRBJ2-5
CDR3 protein: CASSLGLAGNQETQYF
CDR3 DNA: TGTGCCAGCAGCTTGGGACTAGCGGGGAACCAAGAGACCCAGTACTTC

V gene: TRBV5-1
D gene: NA
J gene: TRBJ2-5
CDR3 protein: CASRGLRYQETQYF
CDR3 DNA: TGCGCCAGCAGGGGACTGAGATACCAAGAGACCCAGTACTTC

V gene: TRBV18
D gene: TRBD1
J gene: TRBJ1-1
CDR3 protein: CASSPRQGANTEAFF
CDR3 DNA: TGTGCCAGCTCACCCCGACAGGGTGCGAACACTGAAGCTTTCTTT

V gene: TRBV6-1
D gene: TRBD1
J gene: TRBJ1-5
CDR3 protein: CASRTDRDNQPQHF
CDR3 DNA: TGTGCCAGCAGAACTGACAGGGATAATCAGCCCCAGCATTTT

V gene: TRBV2
D gene: NA
J gene: TRBJ1-2
CDR3 protein: CASSDTGNYGYTF
CDR3 DNA: TGTGCCAGCAGTGATACGGGAAACTATGGCTACACCTTC

V gene: TRBV18
D gene: NA
J gene: TRBJ1-4
CDR3 protein: CASSPKGFGEKLFF
CDR3 DNA: TGTGCCAGCTCACCAAAGGGGTTTGGTGAAAAACTGTTTTTT

V gene: TRBV19
D gene: TRBD1
J gene: TRBJ2-1
CDR3 protein: CASSILGQDFNEQFF
CDR3 DNA: TGTGCCAGTAGTATTCTGGGACAGGATTTCAATGAGCAGTTCTTC

V gene: TRBV27
D gene: TRBD1
J gene: TRBJ2-1
CDR3 protein: CASSFWTGSEQFF
CDR3 DNA: TGTGCCAGCAGTTTTTGGACAGGCAGTGAGCAGTTCTTC

V gene: TRBV19
D gene: TRBD1
J gene: TRBJ1-1
CDR3 protein: CASAYQGAFNTEAFF
CDR3 DNA: TGTGCCAGTGCGTACCAGGGGGCTTTTAACACTGAAGCTTTCTTT

V gene: TRBV6-5
D gene: TRBD1
J gene: TRBJ2-2
CDR3 protein: CASSRQGYTGELFF
CDR3 DNA: TGTGCCAGCAGTCGACAGGGATACACCGGGGAGCTGTTTTTT

V gene: TRBV30
D gene: NA
J gene: TRBJ2-7
CDR3 protein: CAWSSGALFEQYF
CDR3 DNA: TGTGCCTGGAGTTCCGGAGCGTTGTTCGAGCAGTACTTC

V gene: TRBV9
D gene: NA
J gene: TRBJ1-2
CDR3 protein: CASSVHWQGYGYTF
CDR3 DNA: TGTGCCAGCAGCGTCCATTGGCAGGGCTATGGCTACACCTTC

V gene: TRBV6-5
D gene: NA
J gene: TRBJ2-5
CDR3 protein: CASSYAGESQYF
CDR3 DNA: TGTGCCAGCAGTTACGCTGGGGAGTCCCAGTACTTC

V gene: TRBV5-6
D gene: TRBD1
J gene: TRBJ2-7
CDR3 protein: CASSLDRGVREQYF
CDR3 DNA: TGTGCCAGCAGCTTGGACAGGGGAGTTCGGGAGCAGTACTTC

V gene: TRBV30
D gene: TRBD1
J gene: TRBJ1-6
CDR3 protein: CARSSTGQANSPLHF
CDR3 DNA: TGTGCCCGGAGTTCCACGGGACAGGCGAATTCACCCCTCCACTTT

V gene: TRBV29-1
D gene: NA
J gene: TRBJ2-6
CDR3 protein: CSVGQSSGANVLTF
CDR3 DNA: TGCAGCGTTGGACAGAGCTCTGGGGCCAACGTCCTGACTTTC

V gene: TRBV11-3
D gene: TRBD2
J gene: TRBJ2-3
CDR3 protein: CASSLGPAGVDTQYF
CDR3 DNA: TGTGCCAGCAGCTTAGGACCAGCGGGGGTGGATACGCAGTATTTT

V gene: TRBV14
D gene: TRBD2
J gene: TRBJ2-7
CDR3 protein: CASSQGTSGYEQYF
CDR3 DNA: TGTGCCAGCAGCCAGGGGACTAGCGGCTACGAGCAGTACTTC

V gene: TRBV7-9
D gene: TRBD1
J gene: TRBJ2-1
CDR3 protein: CASSSGQGNNEQFF
CDR3 DNA: TGTGCCAGCAGCTCCGGACAGGGGAACAATGAGCAGTTCTTC

V gene: TRBV10-3
D gene: TRBD1
J gene: TRBJ2-3
CDR3 protein: CAIRDSSGDTQYF
CDR3 DNA: TGTGCCATCCGGGACAGCTCCGGGGATACGCAGTATTTT